The next 2 T cell receptor beta chains were all read from a single sample in a study of blood T cell repertoires in COVID-19. Assay: immunoSEQ multiplex PCR; the TCRdb copy retains only in-frame clones and omits some. The sample records around 30,000 clones, approximately 92% being singletons. The sample was peripheral blood. These receptors were obtained from a man aged 60 to 75 with acute or convalescent COVID-19.

This CDR3 reads CASSLSFGTGGDGYTF. CDR3 sequence (DNA): TGTGCCAGCAGTTTATCATTTGGGACAGGGGGTGATGGCTACACCTTC. The chain recombines TRBV27 with TRBJ1-2; TRBD1 matches 11 bases. Trimming took 0 bases from V and 6 from J; bases not matched to a gene: 6. This CDR3 region has 16 residues. Germline assignment: CDR1 MNHEY and CDR2 SMNVEV (reference sequence).

The J gene is TRBJ2-1, the V gene TRBV25-1, with 7 positions matching TRBD2. The germline V gene encodes CDR1 MGHDK and CDR2 SYGVNS. The CDR3 contains 16 residues. V lost 2 bases and J lost 0; bases outside the gene matches: 4. The CDR3, as DNA: TGTGCCAGCAGTGAAGTCTCTAGCGGCTCCTACAATGAGCAGTTCTTC. Its protein is CASSEVSSGSYNEQFF.